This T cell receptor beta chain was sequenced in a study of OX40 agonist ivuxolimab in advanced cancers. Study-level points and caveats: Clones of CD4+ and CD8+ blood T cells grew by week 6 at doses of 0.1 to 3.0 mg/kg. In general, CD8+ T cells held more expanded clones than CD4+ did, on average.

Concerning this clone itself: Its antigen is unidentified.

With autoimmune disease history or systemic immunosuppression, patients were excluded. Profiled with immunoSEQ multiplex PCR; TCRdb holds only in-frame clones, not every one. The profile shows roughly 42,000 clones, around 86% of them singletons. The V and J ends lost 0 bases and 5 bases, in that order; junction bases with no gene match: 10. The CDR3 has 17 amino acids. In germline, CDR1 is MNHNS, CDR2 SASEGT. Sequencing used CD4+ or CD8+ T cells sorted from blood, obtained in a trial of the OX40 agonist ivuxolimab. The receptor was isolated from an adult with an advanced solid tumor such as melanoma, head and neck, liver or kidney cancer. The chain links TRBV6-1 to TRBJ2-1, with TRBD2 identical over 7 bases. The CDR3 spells CASSEAPVGGVNNEQFF. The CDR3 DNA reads TGTGCCAGCAGTGAAGCGCCGGTGGGGGGGGTGAACAATGAGCAGTTCTTC.